The next 20 T cell receptor beta chains were all read from a single sample in a study of radiation and T cells in renal cell carcinoma. Time point meaning: blood 4 weeks post-SBRT, at nephrectomy. Treatment here: 15 Gy SBRT to primary tumor, nephrectomy 4 weeks later. The table came from immunoSEQ multiplex PCR; TCRdb's copy has only in-frame clones and leaves some out. The sample consists of over 25,000 clones, roughly 80% of them appearing once. The sample was blood, taken from a patient whose treatment included radiotherapy and nephrectomy. The receptors were gathered from a man in his sixties with renal cell carcinoma.

The chain links TRBV13 to TRBJ2-3; 8 bases agree with TRBD2. The trim removed 3 bases at V and 6 bases at J, leaving 5 bases unmatched. The germline V gene has CDR1 PRHDT and CDR2 FYEKMQ (reference sequence). The CDR3 runs to 14 residues. CDR3 in DNA: TGTGCCAGCAGCTTCCAGACTAGCGAGGATACGCAGTATTTT. Its protein product is CASSFQTSEDTQYF.

The chain has TRBV29-1 and TRBJ2-7; 10 nucleotides align to TRBD2. Germline trimming cut 1 base from V and 6 bases from J; bases unmatched to any gene: 15. This CDR3 region has 17 residues. Germline V gives CDR1 SQVTM, CDR2 ANQGSEA. This chain's CDR3 is CSVEGGTSETLALEQYF. In DNA form, the CDR3 reads TGCAGCGTTGAAGGAGGGACTAGCGAGACCCTGGCTCTCGAGCAGTACTTC.

The chain uses TRBV6-5 and TRBJ2-3, with D unresolved. V lost 0 bases, J lost 1 base, and 8 bases lay in between. Germline CDR1 and CDR2: MNHEY and SVGAGI. The CDR3 is 15 amino acids. The CDR3 DNA reads TGTGCCAGCAGTTACTCTTACATACGCACAGATACGCAGTATTTT. It encodes CASSYSYIRTDTQYF.

This clone occurred a few times. The chain joins TRBV5-1 to TRBJ2-7; unclear D gene. Trimming stripped 4 bases from V and 3 bases from J, with 17 bases between. The CDR3 loop spans 15 amino acids. Germline V gene sequence: CDR1 SGHRS, CDR2 YFSETQ. This chain's CDR3 is CASSPTASFFYEQYF. The CDR3, as DNA: TGCGCCAGCAGCCCCACCGCGAGTTTTTTCTACGAGCAGTACTTC.

In this sample, this clone turned up a few times. This CDR3 is CASSPREARGGSGNTIYF. The CDR3 DNA follows: TGTGCCAGCTCACCACGAGAAGCCAGGGGTGGATCTGGAAACACCATATATTTT. V gene TRBV18 combines with J gene TRBJ1-3, with a weak D call TRBD1 (6 bases). Trimming took off 1 base at V and 1 base at J, with 17 bases between the two ends. CDR1 KGHSH and CDR2 LQKENI come from the germline V gene. The CDR3 is 18 amino acids.

The rearrangement uses TRBV9 and TRBJ1-1; D gene unclear. Germline V lookup: CDR1 SGDLS, CDR2 YYNGEE. This CDR3 has 13 residues. V was pared by 4 bases and J by 5 bases, with 12 bases between. The CDR3 reads CASSPTPGTEAFF. DNA of the CDR3: TGTGCCAGCAGCCCCACCCCTGGAACTGAAGCTTTCTTT.

The chain is built from TRBV5-1 and TRBJ2-7, with 15 bases aligning to TRBD2. This CDR3 is 20 amino acids long. J lost 1 base, V lost 3 bases, and 14 bases had no gene match. CDR1 SGHRS and CDR2 YFSETQ come from the germline V gene. CDR3: CASSWRLGGTSGRLSYEQYF. The CDR3 bases are TGCGCCAGCAGCTGGCGATTAGGCGGGACTAGCGGGAGGCTATCCTACGAGCAGTACTTC.

For the CDR3, the DNA is TGTGCCAGCAGTGTGGACAGGGTAACTGGCTACACCTTC. Amino acid sequence: CASSVDRVTGYTF. This sequence joins TRBV6-1 and TRBJ1-2; TRBD1 matches 8 bases. Germline assignment: CDR1 MNHNS and CDR2 SASEGT. After removal of 4 bases from V and 7 bases from J, the junction contained 5 bases not matched to a gene. CDR3 size: 13 residues.

This clone was picked up a small number of times. V usage is TRBV7-3 and J usage is TRBJ2-3; 7 bases match TRBD2. The CDR3 totals 16 residues. V dropped 4 bases and J dropped 5; count of bases not matched to a gene: 12. Germline V gene sequence: CDR1 SGHTA, CDR2 FQGTGA. This chain's CDR3 is CASSSLGRVAGDTQYF. As DNA, the CDR3 is TGTGCCAGCAGCTCCCTTGGGCGGGTAGCGGGAGATACGCAGTATTTT. The full variable domain, completed using reference TRBV7-3 and TRBJ2-3, is GAGVSQTPSNKVTEKGKYVELRCDPISGHTALYWYRQSLGQGPEFLIYFQGTGAADDSGLPNDRFFAVRPEGSVSTLKIQRTERGDSAVYLCASSSLGRVAGDTQYFGPGTRLTVL.

The chain uses TRBV7-3 and TRBJ2-1; 9 positions match TRBD2. Germline V gives CDR1 SGHTA, CDR2 FQGTGA. This CDR3 has 19 amino acids. V trimming: 5 bases; J trimming: 7 bases; junction bases outside the gene matches: 21. CDR3 coding DNA: TGTGCCAGCAGCCCCAGGAGGAATAATTTAGCGGGAGATAGGAATGAGCAGTTCTTC. Its protein product is CASSPRRNNLAGDRNEQFF.

This chain links TRBV6-5 with TRBJ2-2, with 12 bases matching TRBD2. Germline loops: CDR1 MNHEY, CDR2 SVGAGI. The ends lost 0 bases at V and 6 bases at J; junction bases unmatched: 2. This CDR3 has 16 amino acids. For the CDR3, the DNA is TGTGCCAGCAGTTACTCTGGACTAGCGGGATCCGGGGAGCTGTTTTTT. Protein product: CASSYSGLAGSGELFF.

The chain has TRBV10-1 and TRBJ2-7; D unresolved. Germline V gene data show CDR1 as WNHNN and CDR2 as SYGVQD (reference sequence). The length of the CDR3 is 15 residues. V lost 5 bases and J 2 bases, leaving 16 bases between the germline ends. In DNA, the CDR3 is TGCGCCAGCAGTCCCCTCCGCCCTGGGGCCTACGAGCAGTACTTC. Its protein is CASSPLRPGAYEQYF.

The chain employs TRBV7-8 and TRBJ1-6, with D hard to call. Germline CDR1 is SGHVS and CDR2 is FQNEAQ. There are 16 residues in the CDR3. V was cut by 4 bases and J by 6 bases, with 16 bases left in between. CDR3 region: CASSSYSGLSNSPLHF. CDR3 sequence (DNA): TGTGCCAGCAGCTCGTATTCCGGACTTTCTAATTCACCCCTCCACTTT.

The chain employs TRBV7-9 and TRBJ1-4; weak D call: TRBD1 (5 bases). Germline V gene data show CDR1 as SEHNR and CDR2 as FQNEAQ (reference sequence). CDR3 length: 16 amino acids. The ends were cut back, 5 bases at V and 0 bases at J, with 13 bases in the middle. CDR3 amino acids: CASSPDSPSTNEKLFF. CDR3 nucleotides: TGTGCCAGCAGCCCAGACAGCCCGTCAACTAATGAAAAACTGTTTTTT.

V and J are TRBV2 and TRBJ2-1; TRBD2 matches 7 bases. Trimming cost V 7 bases and J 10 bases; bases outside gene matches: 10. Germline V CDR1 and CDR2: SNHLY, FYNNEI. The CDR3 is made up of 13 amino acids. In DNA, the CDR3 is TGTGCCAGCACCCGGGGGGAGCGGACCGAGCAGTTCTTC. Translated: CASTRGERTEQFF. Looking up the rest from reference TRBV2 and TRBJ2-1 gives the full variable domain: EPEVTQTPSHQVTQMGQEVILRCVPISNHLYFYWYRQILGQKVEFLVSFYNNEISEKSEIFDDQFSVERPDGSNFTLKIRSTKLEDSAMYFCASTRGERTEQFFGPGTRLTVL.

This chain connects TRBV4-3 to TRBJ2-3; D call uncertain. Germline lookup yields CDR1 LGHNA and CDR2 YSLEER. This CDR3 is 14 amino acids long. The ends were cut back, 0 bases at V and 4 bases at J, with 8 bases in the middle. CDR3 in DNA: TGCGCCAGCAGCCAAGAGATTGGCTCAGATACGCAGTATTTT. Amino acid sequence: CASSQEIGSDTQYF.

As concerns this clone: Other DNA sequences of this sample code for an identical CDR3. The V call is TRBV5-1, the J call TRBJ2-1; 8 nucleotides agree with TRBD2. The J segment lost 0 bases and the V segment lost 2 bases, leaving 1 base of the junction unmatched. The germline gives CDR1 SGHRS, CDR2 YFSETQ. This CDR3 spans 15 amino acids. The CDR3 DNA sequence: TGCGCCAGCAGCTTAAGCGGGAGCTCCTACAATGAGCAGTTCTTC. Protein product: CASSLSGSSYNEQFF.

The genes are TRBV5-1 and TRBJ2-2; D call uncertain. CDR1 is SGHRS and CDR2 is YFSETQ in the germline V gene. The CDR3 extends over 15 amino acids. Trimming took off 4 bases at V and 6 bases at J, with 16 bases between the two ends. CDR3 DNA: TGCGCCAGCAGCCCACGGGTCAGCACCGCCGGGGAGCTGTTTTTT. Translated, it gives CASSPRVSTAGELFF.

This clone appeared once. V is TRBV7-9 and J is TRBJ2-4, with D possibly called TRBD1 or TRBD2 (5 bases each). CDR1 is SEHNR, CDR2 FQNEAQ, per germline (reference sequence). CDR3 length equals 16 residues. Trimming pared 5 bases from V and 2 bases from J, leaving 16 bases between. The DNA of the CDR3 is TGTGCCAGCAGCACTTATGTGGGGGTTACCAAAAACATTCAGTACTTC. Amino acids: CASSTYVGVTKNIQYF. Looking up the rest from reference TRBV7-9 and TRBJ2-4 gives the full variable domain: DTGVSQNPRHKITKRGQNVTFRCDPISEHNRLYWYRQTLGQGPEFLTYFQNEAQLEKSRLLSDRFSAERPKGSFSTLEIQRTEQGDSAMYLCASSTYVGVTKNIQYFGAGTRLSVL.

The table lists this clone with a count of one. The chain joins TRBV2 to TRBJ2-7; 12 bases agree with TRBD2. Trimming at V came to 5 bases and at J to 6 bases, leaving 5 bases not matched to a gene. This CDR3 has 14 amino acids. Per the germline V gene, CDR1 is SNHLY and CDR2 is FYNNEI. CDR3 loop: CASSRLAGVSEQYF. The CDR3 DNA follows: TGTGCCAGCAGTAGACTAGCGGGAGTCTCCGAGCAGTACTTC.